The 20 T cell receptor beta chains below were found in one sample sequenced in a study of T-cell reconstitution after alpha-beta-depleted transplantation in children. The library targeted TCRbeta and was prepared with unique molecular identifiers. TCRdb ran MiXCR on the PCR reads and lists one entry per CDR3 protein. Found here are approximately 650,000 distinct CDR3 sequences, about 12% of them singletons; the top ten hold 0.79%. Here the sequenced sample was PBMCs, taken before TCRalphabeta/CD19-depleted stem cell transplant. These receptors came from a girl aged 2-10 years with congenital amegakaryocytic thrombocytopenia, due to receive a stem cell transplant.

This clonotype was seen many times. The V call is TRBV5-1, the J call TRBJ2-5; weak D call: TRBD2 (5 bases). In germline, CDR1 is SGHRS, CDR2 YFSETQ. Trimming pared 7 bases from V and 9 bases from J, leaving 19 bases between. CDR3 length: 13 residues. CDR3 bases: TGCGCCAGCCAGTACGAGGGTGGGGATGCCCAGTACTTC. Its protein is CASQYEGGDAQYF.

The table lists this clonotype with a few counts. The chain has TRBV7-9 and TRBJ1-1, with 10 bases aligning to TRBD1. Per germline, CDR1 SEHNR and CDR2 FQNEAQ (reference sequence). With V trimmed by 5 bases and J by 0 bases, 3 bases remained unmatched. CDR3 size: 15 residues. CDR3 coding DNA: TGTGCCAGCAGCCCGGGGACAGGGGTGAACACTGAAGCTTTCTTT. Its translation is CASSPGTGVNTEAFF.

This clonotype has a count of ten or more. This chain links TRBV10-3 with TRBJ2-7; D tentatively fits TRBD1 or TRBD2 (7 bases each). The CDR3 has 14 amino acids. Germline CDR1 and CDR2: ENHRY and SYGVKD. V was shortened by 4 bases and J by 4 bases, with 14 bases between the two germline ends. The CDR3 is CAISGTQGGYEQYF. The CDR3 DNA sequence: TGTGCCATCAGTGGAACGCAGGGGGGGTACGAGCAGTACTTC.

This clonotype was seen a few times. The DNA for the CDR3 is TGTGCCAGCAGCCAACTTCAGACAGGGATAAATGAGCAGTTCTTC. Amino acids: CASSQLQTGINEQFF. This chain joins TRBV14 and TRBJ2-1; 7 bases align to TRBD1. Germline lookup yields CDR1 SGHDN and CDR2 FVKESK. This CDR3 is 15 amino acids long. Trimming took 2 bases from V and 7 from J; bases not matched to a gene: 8. The entire variable domain, with the rest obtained from reference TRBV14 and TRBJ2-1, is as follows: EAGVTQFPSHSVIEKGQTVTLRCDPISGHDNLYWYRRVMGKEIKFLLHFVKESKQDESGMPNNRFLAERTGGTYSTLKVQPAELEDSGVYFCASSQLQTGINEQFFGPGTRLTVL.

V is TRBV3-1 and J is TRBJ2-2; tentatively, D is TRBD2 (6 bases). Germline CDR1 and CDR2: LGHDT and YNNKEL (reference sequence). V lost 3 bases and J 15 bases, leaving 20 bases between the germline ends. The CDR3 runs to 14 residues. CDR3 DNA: TGTGCCAGCAGCCAGAATTTGTTGGGCGGGACGGTGTTTTTT. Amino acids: CASSQNLLGGTVFF.

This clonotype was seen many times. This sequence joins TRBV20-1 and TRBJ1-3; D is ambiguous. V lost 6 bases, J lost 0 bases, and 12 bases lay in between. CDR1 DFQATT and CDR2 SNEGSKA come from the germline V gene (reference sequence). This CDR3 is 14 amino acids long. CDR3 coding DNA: TGCAGTGCGAATACAGTTCACTCTGGAAACACCATATATTTT. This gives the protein CSANTVHSGNTIYF.

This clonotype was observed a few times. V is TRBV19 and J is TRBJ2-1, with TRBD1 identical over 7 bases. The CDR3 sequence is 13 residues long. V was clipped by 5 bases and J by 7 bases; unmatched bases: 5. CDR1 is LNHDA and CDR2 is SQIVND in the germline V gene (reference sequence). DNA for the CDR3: TGTGCCAGTAGTGTGACAGGGCGAAATGAGCAGTTCTTC. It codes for CASSVTGRNEQFF.

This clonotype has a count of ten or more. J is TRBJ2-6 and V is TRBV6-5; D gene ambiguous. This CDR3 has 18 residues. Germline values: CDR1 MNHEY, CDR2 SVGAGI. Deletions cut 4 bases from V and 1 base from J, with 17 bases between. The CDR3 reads CASSSPGRSFSGANVLTF. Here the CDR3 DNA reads TGTGCCAGCAGTTCGCCGGGCCGATCTTTTTCTGGGGCCAACGTCCTGACTTTC.

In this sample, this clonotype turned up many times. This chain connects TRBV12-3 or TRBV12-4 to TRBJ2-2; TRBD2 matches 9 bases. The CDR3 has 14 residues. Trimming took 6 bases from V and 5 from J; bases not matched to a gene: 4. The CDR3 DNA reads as TGTGCCAGCAGCCCTACTAGCGGGACCGGGGAGCTGTTTTTT. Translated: CASSPTSGTGELFF.

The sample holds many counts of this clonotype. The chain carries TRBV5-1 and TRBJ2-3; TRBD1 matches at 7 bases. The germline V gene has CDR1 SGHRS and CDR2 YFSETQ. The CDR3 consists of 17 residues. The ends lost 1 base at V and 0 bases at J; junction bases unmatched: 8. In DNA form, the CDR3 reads TGCGCCAGCAGCTTGCAACCGGGACAGACTAGCACAGATACGCAGTATTTT. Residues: CASSLQPGQTSTDTQYF.

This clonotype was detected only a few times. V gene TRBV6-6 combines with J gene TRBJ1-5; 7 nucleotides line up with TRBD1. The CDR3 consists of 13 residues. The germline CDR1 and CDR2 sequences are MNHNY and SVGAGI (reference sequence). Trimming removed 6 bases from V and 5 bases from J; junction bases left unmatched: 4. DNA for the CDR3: TGTGCCAGCAGGGAGGGGGCGGATCAGCCCCAGCATTTT. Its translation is CASREGADQPQHF.

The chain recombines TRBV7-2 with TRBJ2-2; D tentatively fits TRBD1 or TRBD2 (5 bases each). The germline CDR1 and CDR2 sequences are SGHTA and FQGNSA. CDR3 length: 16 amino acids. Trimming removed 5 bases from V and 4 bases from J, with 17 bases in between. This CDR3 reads CASSQTGTLGTGELFF. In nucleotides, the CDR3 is TGTGCCAGCAGCCAAACCGGGACGTTGGGCACCGGGGAGCTGTTTTTT.

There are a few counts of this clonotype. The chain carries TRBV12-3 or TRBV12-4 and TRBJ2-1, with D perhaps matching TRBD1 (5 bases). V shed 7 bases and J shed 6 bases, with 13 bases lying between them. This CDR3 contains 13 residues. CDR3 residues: CASMVTQGNEQFF. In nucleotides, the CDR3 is TGTGCCAGCATGGTAACCCAGGGCAATGAGCAGTTCTTC.

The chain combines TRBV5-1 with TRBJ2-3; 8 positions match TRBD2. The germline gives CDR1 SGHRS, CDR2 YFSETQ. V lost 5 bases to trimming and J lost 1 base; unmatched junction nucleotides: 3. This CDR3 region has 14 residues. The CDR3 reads CASRPTSGTDTQYF. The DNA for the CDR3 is TGCGCCAGCAGACCGACTAGCGGCACAGATACGCAGTATTTT.

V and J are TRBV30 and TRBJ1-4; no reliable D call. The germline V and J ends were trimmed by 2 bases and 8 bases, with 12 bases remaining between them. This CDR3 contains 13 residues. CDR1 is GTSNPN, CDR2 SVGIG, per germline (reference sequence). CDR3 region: CAWSSGTTEKLFF. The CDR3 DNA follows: TGTGCCTGGAGTTCGGGTACGACCGAAAAACTGTTTTTT.

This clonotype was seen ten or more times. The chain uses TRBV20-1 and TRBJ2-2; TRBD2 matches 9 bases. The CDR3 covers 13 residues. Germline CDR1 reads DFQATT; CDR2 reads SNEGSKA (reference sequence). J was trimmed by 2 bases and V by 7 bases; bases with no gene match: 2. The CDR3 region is CSGLAVNTGELFF. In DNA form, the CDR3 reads TGCAGTGGACTAGCGGTTAACACCGGGGAGCTGTTTTTT.

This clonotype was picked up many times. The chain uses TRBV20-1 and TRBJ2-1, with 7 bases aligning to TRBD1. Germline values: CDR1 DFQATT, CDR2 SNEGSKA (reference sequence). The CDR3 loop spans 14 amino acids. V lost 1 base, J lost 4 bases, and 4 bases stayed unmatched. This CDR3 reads CSARVGDSYNEQFF. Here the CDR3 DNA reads TGCAGTGCTAGAGTGGGGGACAGTTACAATGAGCAGTTCTTC.

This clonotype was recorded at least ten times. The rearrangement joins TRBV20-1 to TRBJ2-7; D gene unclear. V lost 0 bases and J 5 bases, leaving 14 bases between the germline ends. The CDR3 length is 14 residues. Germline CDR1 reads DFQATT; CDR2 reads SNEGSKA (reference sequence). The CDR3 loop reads CSARDIGNSNEQYF. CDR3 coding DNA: TGCAGTGCTAGAGACATCGGCAACTCGAACGAGCAGTACTTC.

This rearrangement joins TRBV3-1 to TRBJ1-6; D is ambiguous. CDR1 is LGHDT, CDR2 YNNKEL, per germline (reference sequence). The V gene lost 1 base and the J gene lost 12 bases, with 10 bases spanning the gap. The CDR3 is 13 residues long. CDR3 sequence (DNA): TGTGCCAGCAGCCAAGGGTGGGTGAGACCCCTCCACTTT. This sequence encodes CASSQGWVRPLHF.

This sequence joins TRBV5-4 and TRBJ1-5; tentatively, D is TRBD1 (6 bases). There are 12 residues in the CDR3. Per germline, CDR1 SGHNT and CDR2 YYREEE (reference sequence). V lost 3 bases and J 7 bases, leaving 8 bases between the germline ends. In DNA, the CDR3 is TGTGCCAGCAGCTCGGACAGCCAGCCCCAGCATTTT. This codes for CASSSDSQPQHF.